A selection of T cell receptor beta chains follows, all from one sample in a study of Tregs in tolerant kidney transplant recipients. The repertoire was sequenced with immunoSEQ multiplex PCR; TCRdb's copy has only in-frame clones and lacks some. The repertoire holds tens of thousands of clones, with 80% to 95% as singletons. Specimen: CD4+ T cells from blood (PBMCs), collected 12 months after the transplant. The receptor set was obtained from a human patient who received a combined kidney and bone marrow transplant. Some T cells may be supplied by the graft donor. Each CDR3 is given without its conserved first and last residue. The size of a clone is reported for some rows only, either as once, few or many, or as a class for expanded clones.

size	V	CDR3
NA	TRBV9	ASSPDNGPYNSPLH
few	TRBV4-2	ASSRSGGSGGYEQY
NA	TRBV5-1	ASSSDSINSPLH
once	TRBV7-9	ASSSAGVDTQY
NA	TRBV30	AWSVTGEDSPLH
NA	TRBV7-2	ASSHPRGLAGYTDTQY
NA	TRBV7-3	ASSLHSGVDTDTQY
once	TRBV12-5	ASGLVQPQARGQENLCSYEQY
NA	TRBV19	ASSTGLGNTEAF
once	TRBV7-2	ASSSGLAGLTGELF
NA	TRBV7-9	ASTFGLAGGWTDTQY
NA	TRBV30	AWANKYRGTGNTIY
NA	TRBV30	ASRDSEDYGYT
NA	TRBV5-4	ASRYSRDRAHEQY
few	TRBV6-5	ASSPSRGWGAF
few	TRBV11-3	ASSPRTGGYGYT
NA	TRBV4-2	ASSQGDREAYGYT
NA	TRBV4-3	ASSQAPGLAGTSSYNEQF
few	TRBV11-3	ASSFDGRVGNEQF
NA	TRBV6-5	ASSRDWSSYNEQF
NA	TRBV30	AWMRRGHEEQF
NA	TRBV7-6	ASSLGRQGINGYT
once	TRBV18	ASSPRSLADFNEQF
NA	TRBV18	ASSPPWAGDPETQY
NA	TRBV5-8	ASSPYPIAGGPGNEQF
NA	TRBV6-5	ASSPGTWNTGELF
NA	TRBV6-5	ASSYLQGANYGYT
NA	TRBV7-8	ASSLAPGDGYT
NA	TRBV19	ASRPTSGATDTQY
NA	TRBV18	ASSPAGKGYEQY
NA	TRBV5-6	ASSLFWASAPSNQPQH
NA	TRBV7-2	ASSLEGGRRYNEQF
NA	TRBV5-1	ASSLIGTSLAEQY
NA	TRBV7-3	ASRSGPGAGELF